These 10 T cell receptor beta chains share one sample of origin, sequenced in a study of blood T cell repertoires in COVID-19. Generated by immunoSEQ multiplex PCR, the TCRdb table keeps only in-frame clones and is missing some. The sample carries more than 150,000 clones, less than 90% recorded once. Sequencing was done on a sample of peripheral blood. The source is a woman in her seventies with acute or convalescent COVID-19.

This clone was seen more than once but under ten times. The V call is TRBV16, the J call TRBJ1-1; D is unresolved. V lost 5 bases, J lost 4 bases, and 5 bases lay in between. The CDR3 is made up of 11 amino acids. Germline CDR1 is KGHSY and CDR2 is FQNENV. The CDR3 here is CASSAGTEAFF. The CDR3 region has the DNA TGTGCCAGCAGCGCCGGCACTGAAGCTTTCTTT.

This chain connects TRBV7-9 to TRBJ1-3; the match to TRBD1 covers 8 bases. CDR1 SEHNR and CDR2 FQNEAQ come from the germline V gene (reference sequence). J was trimmed by 4 bases and V by 2 bases; bases with no gene match: 13. The CDR3 covers 18 residues. For the CDR3, the DNA is TGTGCCAGCAGCTTACGACAGGGGAAGGTCTCGTCCGGAAACACCATATATTTT. Translating it yields CASSLRQGKVSSGNTIYF.

The rearrangement uses TRBV20-1 and TRBJ1-5; unclear D gene. Germline values: CDR1 DFQATT, CDR2 SNEGSKA (reference sequence). V lost 3 bases and J lost 2, with 11 bases in between. The CDR3 loop spans 14 amino acids. The DNA for the CDR3 is TGCAGTGCTAGTTCGGGGTTTGGCAATCAGCCCCAGCATTTT. Protein sequence: CSASSGFGNQPQHF.

This sequence joins TRBV20-1 and TRBJ2-1, with 11 bases identical to TRBD2. The CDR3 consists of 15 residues. Germline CDR1 reads DFQATT; CDR2 reads SNEGSKA (reference sequence). With V trimmed by 3 bases and J by 2 bases, 3 bases remained unmatched. CDR3 DNA sequence: TGCAGTGCTAGTCTAGCGGGAGGCCCCTACAATGAGCAGTTCTTC. It encodes CSASLAGGPYNEQFF.

The chain employs TRBV6-5 and TRBJ1-5; D is ambiguous. CDR1 is MNHEY, CDR2 SVGAGI, per germline. The length of the CDR3 is 13 residues. V was cut by 2 bases and J by 6 bases, with 8 bases left in between. CDR3 DNA: TGTGCCAGCAGTTACGACTCCAGTCAGCCCCAGCATTTT. This sequence encodes CASSYDSSQPQHF.

The count of this clone is one. This sequence joins TRBV12-3 or TRBV12-4 and TRBJ1-6; D is perhaps TRBD1 (6 bases). Trimming shortened V by 8 bases and J by 6 bases, and 8 bases separated the two germline ends. CDR3 length: 12 amino acids. CDR3 sequence: CASGTSNSPLHF. Written as DNA, the CDR3 is TGTGCCAGCGGGACAAGTAATTCACCCCTCCACTTT.

This clone showed up just once. The chain combines TRBV28 with TRBJ1-2; D is unclear. The CDR3 totals 13 residues. V lost 5 bases to trimming and J lost 3 bases, with 10 bases between them. Germline V CDR1 and CDR2: MDHEN, SYDVKM. CDR3 region: CASSIKAYYGYTF. As DNA, the CDR3 is TGTGCCAGCAGTATAAAAGCCTACTATGGCTACACCTTC.

V gene TRBV30 combines with J gene TRBJ1-2; unclear D gene. The CDR3 runs to 13 residues. V lost 0 bases to trimming and J lost 2 bases, with 7 bases between them. The germline CDR1 and CDR2 sequences are GTSNPN and SVGIG (reference sequence). In nucleotides, the CDR3 is TGTGCCTGGAGTGTACTGTCGAACTATGGCTACACCTTC. As protein: CAWSVLSNYGYTF.

CDR3 in amino acids: CASSPPRVRRPQHF. CDR3 DNA: TGTGCCAGCAGCCCACCCCGGGTTCGCCGGCCCCAGCATTTT. The rearrangement links TRBV5-8 to TRBJ1-5; D unclear. Trimming cost V 4 bases and J 9 bases, with 17 bases left between them. The CDR3 extends over 14 amino acids. Germline lookup yields CDR1 SGHTS and CDR2 YDEGEE.

This clone showed up just a few times. The gene calls are TRBV25-1 and TRBJ1-6; D is possibly TRBD1 (5 bases). Trimming took 3 bases from V and 3 from J, leaving 9 bases between them. The CDR3 is 15 residues long. CDR1 MGHDK and CDR2 SYGVNS come from the germline V gene. The CDR3 DNA reads as TGTGCCAGCAGTGATGTGACAGACTATAATTCACCCCTCCACTTT. As protein: CASSDVTDYNSPLHF.